One T cell receptor beta chain is described in this entry. This sample was taken from a study of T cells in Graves' hyperthyroidism and ophthalmopathy. This CDR3 is 15 amino acids long. Germline CDR1 and CDR2: MNHNS and SASEGT. Trimming removed 0 bases at V and 4 bases at J, with 12 bases between. Amplification of TCR beta CDR3 regions was performed using RNA transcripts as template. A first-round RT-PCR of the TCR CDR3 used the HTBI primer set. TCRdb recomputed calls from the multiplex PCR reads with MiXCR, one row per CDR3 protein. This sample carries over 250,000 distinct CDR3 sequences, more than 15% of them seen once, and the ten largest clones take around 61%.

Input material: blood. This chain links TRBV6-1 with TRBJ2-5, with a possible D match to TRBD1 (6 bases). This clonotype originated in a woman aged 55 to 70 with Graves' ophthalmopathy. The CDR3 reads CASSEALGRGETQYF. CDR3 nucleotides: TGTGCCAGCAGTGAAGCGCTAGGCAGGGGAGAGACCCAGTACTTC.